This T cell receptor beta chain was found in a study of shared clonotypes between healthy human individuals. Study-wide context: Three plates each covered CD4 naive and memory; CD8 naive two, CD8 memory one.

A CD45RA+ naive subset and a CD45RA-negative memory subset were split from CD4+ cells. Trimming pared 8 bases from V and 0 bases from J, leaving 11 bases between. The CDR3 totals 14 residues. Germline V gene data show CDR1 as SNHLY and CDR2 as FYNNEI. The table came from immunoSEQ multiplex PCR; TCRdb's copy has only in-frame clones and leaves some out. The data show a few million clones, 90% to 95% seen once. The TCR comes from a young man in good health. The gene calls are TRBV2 and TRBJ1-5, with no clear D. The sequenced sample consisted of naive CD4+ T cells sorted from blood. The sample's subset: CD45RA+ positively selected. CDR3 DNA: TGTGCCAGCGTCGGTGAATATAGCAATCAGCCCCAGCATTTT. Protein sequence: CASVGEYSNQPQHF.